This T cell receptor (beta chain) was captured in a study of patients and donors after allogeneic stem cell transplantation. The CDR3 is 13 residues long. Per germline, CDR1 MGHRA and CDR2 YSYEKL. Each CDR3 protein is one row after TCRdb ran MiXCR on the RT-PCR reads. In the table there are some 880,000 distinct CDR3 sequences, roughly 18% of which are singletons. Only a few counts were recorded for this clonotype. One end of the junction is discordant with germline, which a read error may explain. The clonotype was recovered from a human donor who was either an allogeneic HSCT recipient or a stem cell or donor lymphocyte infusion donor (not recorded which). It is not recorded whose cells these are; they may come from a transplant donor. The chain combines TRBV4-1 with TRBJ2-7, with TRBD1 matching over 9 bases. The sequenced sample consisted of blood, either unsorted or a sorted T cell fraction (not recorded which). The CDR3 here is CASKGQGSFEQYF. The CDR3 bases are TGCGCCAGCAAGGGACAGGGTTCCTTCGAGCAGTACTTC.